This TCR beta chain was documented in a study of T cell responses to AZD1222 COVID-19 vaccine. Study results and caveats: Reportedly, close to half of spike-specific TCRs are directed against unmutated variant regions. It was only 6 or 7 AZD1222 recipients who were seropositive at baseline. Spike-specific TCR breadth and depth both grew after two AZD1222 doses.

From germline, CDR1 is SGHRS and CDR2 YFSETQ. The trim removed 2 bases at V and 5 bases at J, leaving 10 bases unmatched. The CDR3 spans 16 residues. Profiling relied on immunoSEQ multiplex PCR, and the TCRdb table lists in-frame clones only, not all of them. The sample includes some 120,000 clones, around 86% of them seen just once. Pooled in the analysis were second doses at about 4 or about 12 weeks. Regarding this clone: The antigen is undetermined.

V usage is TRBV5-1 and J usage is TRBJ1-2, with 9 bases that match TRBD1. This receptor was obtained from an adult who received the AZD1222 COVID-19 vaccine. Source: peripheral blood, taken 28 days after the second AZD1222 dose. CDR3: CASSFGMTGGSYGYTF. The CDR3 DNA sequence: TGCGCCAGCAGCTTTGGGATGACAGGGGGTTCGTATGGCTACACCTTC.